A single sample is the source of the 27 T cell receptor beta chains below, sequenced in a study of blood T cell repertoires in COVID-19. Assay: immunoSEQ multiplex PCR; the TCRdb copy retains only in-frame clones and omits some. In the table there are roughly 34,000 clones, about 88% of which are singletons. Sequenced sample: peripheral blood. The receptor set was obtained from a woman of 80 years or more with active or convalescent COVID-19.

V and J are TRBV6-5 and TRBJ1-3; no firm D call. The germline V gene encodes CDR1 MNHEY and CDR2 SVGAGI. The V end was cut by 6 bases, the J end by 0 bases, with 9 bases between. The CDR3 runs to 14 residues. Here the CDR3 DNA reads TGTGCCAGCAGGGCGGAGAACTCTGGAAACACCATATATTTT. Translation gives CASRAENSGNTIYF.

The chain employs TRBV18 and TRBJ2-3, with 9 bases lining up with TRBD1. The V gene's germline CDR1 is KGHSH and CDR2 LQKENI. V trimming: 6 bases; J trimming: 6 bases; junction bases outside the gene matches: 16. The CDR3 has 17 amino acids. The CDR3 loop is CASSTLPGTGYVDTQYF. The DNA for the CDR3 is TGTGCCAGCTCGACCCTCCCCGGGACAGGGTATGTGGATACGCAGTATTTT.

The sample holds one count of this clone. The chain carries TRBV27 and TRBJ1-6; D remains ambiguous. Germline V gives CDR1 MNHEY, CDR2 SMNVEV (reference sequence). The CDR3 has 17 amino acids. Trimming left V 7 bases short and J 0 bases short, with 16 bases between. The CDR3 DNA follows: TGTGCCAGCACCTCTAGTCCCCAATTCTCCTATAATTCACCCCTCCACTTT. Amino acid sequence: CASTSSPQFSYNSPLHF.

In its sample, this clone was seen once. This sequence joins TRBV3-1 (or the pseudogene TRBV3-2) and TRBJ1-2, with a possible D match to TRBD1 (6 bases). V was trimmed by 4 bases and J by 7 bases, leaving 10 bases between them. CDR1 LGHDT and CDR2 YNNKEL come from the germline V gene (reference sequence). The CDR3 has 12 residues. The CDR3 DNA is TGTGCCAGCAGCCTACAGGGTTCTGGCTACACCTTC. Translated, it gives CASSLQGSGYTF.

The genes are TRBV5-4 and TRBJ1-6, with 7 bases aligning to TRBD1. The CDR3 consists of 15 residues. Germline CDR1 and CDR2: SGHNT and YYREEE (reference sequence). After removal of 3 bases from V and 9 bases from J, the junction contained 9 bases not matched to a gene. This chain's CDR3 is CASSSQQGTSSPLHF. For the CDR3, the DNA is TGTGCCAGCAGCTCACAACAGGGGACGAGTTCACCCCTCCACTTT.

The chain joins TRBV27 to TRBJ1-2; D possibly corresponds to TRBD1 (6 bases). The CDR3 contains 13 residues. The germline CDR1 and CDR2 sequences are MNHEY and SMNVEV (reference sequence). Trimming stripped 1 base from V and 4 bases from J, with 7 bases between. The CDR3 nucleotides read TGTGCCAGCAGTTTATTACAGGGCTATGGCTACACCTTC. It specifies CASSLLQGYGYTF.

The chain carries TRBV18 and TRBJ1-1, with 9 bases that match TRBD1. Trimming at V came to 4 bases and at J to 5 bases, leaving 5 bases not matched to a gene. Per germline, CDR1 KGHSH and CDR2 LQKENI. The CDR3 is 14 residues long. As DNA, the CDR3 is TGTGCCAGCTCACAGCGACAGGGGGAGACTGAAGCTTTCTTT. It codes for CASSQRQGETEAFF.

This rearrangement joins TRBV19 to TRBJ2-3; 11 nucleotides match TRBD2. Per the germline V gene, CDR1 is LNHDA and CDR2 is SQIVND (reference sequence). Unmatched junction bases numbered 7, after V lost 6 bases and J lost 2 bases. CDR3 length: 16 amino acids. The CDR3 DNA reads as TGTGCCAGTAGCATCGGACTAGCGGGCCTCACAGATACGCAGTATTTT. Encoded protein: CASSIGLAGLTDTQYF.

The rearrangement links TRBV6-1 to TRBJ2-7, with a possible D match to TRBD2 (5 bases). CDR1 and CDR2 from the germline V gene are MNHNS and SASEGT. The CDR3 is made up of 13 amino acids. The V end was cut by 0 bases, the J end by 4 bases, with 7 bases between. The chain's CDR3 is CASSEAWTYEQYF. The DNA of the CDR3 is TGTGCCAGCAGTGAAGCCTGGACTTACGAGCAGTACTTC.

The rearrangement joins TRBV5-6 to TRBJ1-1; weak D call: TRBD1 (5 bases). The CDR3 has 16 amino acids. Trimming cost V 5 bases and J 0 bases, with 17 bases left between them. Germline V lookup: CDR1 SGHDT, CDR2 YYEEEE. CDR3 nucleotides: TGTGCCAGCAGGCTGGACCAGGGTGGATTGAACACTGAAGCTTTCTTT. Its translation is CASRLDQGGLNTEAFF.

CDR3 DNA: TGCAGTGCAAGTTCCCGGGGAGTCGATCAGCCCCAGCATTTT. It encodes CSASSRGVDQPQHF. The V call is TRBV20-1, the J call TRBJ1-5; D is unclear. CDR3 length: 14 amino acids. Germline lookup yields CDR1 DFQATT and CDR2 SNEGSKA (reference sequence). V lost 6 bases and J 5 bases, leaving 17 bases between the germline ends.

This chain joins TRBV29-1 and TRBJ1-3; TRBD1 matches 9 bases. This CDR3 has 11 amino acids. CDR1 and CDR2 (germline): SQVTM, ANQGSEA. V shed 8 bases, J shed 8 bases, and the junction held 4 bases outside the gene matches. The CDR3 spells CSTWTGDTIYF. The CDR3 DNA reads TGCAGCACCTGGACAGGGGACACCATATATTTT.

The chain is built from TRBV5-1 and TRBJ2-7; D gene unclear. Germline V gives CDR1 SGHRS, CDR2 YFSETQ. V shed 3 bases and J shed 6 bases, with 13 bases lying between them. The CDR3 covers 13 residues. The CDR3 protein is CASSSILFGEQYF. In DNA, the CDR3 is TGCGCCAGCAGCTCGATATTGTTCGGCGAGCAGTACTTC. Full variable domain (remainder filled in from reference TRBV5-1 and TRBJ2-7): KAGVTQTPRYLIKTRGQQVTLSCSPISGHRSVSWYQQTPGQGLQFLFEYFSETQRNKGNFPGRFSGRQFSNSRSEMNVSTLELGDSALYLCASSSILFGEQYFGPGTRLTVT.

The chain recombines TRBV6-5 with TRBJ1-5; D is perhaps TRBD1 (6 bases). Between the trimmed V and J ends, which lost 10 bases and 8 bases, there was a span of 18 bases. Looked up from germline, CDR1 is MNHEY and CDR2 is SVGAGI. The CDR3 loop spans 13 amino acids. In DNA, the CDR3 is TGTGCCACCGCGACAGGCCCTTGGGAGCCCCAGCATTTT. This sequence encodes CATATGPWEPQHF.

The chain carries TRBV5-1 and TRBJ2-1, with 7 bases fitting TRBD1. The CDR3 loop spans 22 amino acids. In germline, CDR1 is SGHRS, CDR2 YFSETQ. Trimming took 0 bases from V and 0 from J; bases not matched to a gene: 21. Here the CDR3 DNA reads TGCGCCAGCAGCTTGGCTGTTGACCCTGACAGGGCGGCTCTTAGCTCCTACAATGAGCAGTTCTTC. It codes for CASSLAVDPDRAALSSYNEQFF.

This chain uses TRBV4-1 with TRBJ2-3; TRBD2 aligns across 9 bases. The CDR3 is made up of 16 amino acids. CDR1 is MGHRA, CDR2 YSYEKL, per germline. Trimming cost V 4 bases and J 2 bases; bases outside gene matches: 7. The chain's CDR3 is CASSLSGGRPTDTQYF. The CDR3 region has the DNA TGCGCCAGCAGCCTTAGCGGGGGACGACCCACAGATACGCAGTATTTT.

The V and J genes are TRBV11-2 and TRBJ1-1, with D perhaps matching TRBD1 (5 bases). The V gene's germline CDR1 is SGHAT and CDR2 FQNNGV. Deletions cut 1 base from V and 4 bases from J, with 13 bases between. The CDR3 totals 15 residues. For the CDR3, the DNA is TGTGCCAGCAGCTTAGTGGAGGGGCGGAGCACTGAAGCTTTCTTT. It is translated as CASSLVEGRSTEAFF.

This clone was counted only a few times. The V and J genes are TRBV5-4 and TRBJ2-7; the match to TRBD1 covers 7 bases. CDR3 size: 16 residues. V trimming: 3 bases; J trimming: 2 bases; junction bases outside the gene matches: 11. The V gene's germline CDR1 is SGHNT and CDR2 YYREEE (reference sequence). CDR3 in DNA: TGTGCCAGCAGCTACAGGTACAGGGGTCCTACCTACGAGCAGTACTTC. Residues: CASSYRYRGPTYEQYF.

Written as DNA, the CDR3 is TGTGCCAGCAGCACCCTTTTACCAGGGGTAAGCAATCAGCCCCAGCATTTT. Protein sequence: CASSTLLPGVSNQPQHF. This chain links TRBV27 with TRBJ1-5; weak D call: TRBD1 (6 bases). The germline gives CDR1 MNHEY, CDR2 SMNVEV (reference sequence). The CDR3 is 17 residues long. The V gene lost 6 bases and the J gene lost 1 base, with 19 bases spanning the gap.

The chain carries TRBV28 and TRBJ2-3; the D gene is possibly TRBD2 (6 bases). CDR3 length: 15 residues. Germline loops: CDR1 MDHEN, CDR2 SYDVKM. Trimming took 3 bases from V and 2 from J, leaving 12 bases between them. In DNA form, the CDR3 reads TGTGCCAGCAGTTTTGCGGGGCCCTCCACAGATACGCAGTATTTT. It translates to CASSFAGPSTDTQYF.

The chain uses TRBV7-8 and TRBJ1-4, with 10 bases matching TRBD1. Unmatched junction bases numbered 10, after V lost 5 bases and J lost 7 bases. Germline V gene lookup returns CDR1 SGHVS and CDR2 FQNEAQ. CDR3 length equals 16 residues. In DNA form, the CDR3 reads TGTGCCAGCAGCATTGGACAGGGGGTGGTGGGTGAAAAACTGTTTTTT. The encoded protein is CASSIGQGVVGEKLFF.

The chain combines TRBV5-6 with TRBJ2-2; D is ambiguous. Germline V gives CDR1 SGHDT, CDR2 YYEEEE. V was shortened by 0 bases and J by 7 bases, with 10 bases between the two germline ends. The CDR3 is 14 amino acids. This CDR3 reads CASSLVRTVGELFF. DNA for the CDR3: TGTGCCAGCAGCTTGGTTAGAACAGTCGGGGAGCTGTTTTTT.

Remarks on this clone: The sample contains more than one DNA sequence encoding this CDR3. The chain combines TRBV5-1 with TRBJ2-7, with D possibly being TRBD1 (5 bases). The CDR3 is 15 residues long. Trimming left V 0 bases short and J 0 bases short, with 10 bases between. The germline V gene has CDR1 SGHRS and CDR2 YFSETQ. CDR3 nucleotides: TGCGCCAGCAGCTTGGGTTCAGGGAACTCCTACGAGCAGTACTTC. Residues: CASSLGSGNSYEQYF.

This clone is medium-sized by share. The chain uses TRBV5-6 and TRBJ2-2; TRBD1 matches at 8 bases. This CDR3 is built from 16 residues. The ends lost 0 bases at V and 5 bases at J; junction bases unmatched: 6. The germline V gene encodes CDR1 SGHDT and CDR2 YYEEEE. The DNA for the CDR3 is TGTGCCAGCAGCTTGGGGTGGACAGGGCGGACCGGGGAGCTGTTTTTT. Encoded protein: CASSLGWTGRTGELFF.

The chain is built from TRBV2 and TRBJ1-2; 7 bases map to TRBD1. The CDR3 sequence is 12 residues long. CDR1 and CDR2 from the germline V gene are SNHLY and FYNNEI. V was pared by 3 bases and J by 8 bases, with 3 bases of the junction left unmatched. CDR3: CASSDDRVGYTF. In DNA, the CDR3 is TGTGCCAGCAGTGATGACAGGGTCGGCTACACCTTC.

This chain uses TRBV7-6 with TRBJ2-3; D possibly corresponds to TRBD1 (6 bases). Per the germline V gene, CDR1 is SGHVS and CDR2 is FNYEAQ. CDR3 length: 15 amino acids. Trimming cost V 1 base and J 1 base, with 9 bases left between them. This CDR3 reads CASSLDWGRTDTQYF. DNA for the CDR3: TGTGCCAGCAGCTTAGATTGGGGGCGCACAGATACGCAGTATTTT.

The CDR3 region is CASSVLGGQSSYEQYF. The CDR3 nucleotides are TGCGCCAGCAGCGTTCTTGGGGGACAGAGCTCCTACGAGCAGTACTTC. The V and J genes are TRBV5-1 and TRBJ2-7, with 7 bases matching TRBD1. The germline CDR1 and CDR2 sequences are SGHRS and YFSETQ. Trimming took 4 bases from V and 0 from J; bases not matched to a gene: 10. This CDR3 is 16 amino acids long.